This T cell receptor (beta chain) originates from a study of blood T cell repertoires in COVID-19. Overall study context: Material from acute and convalescent COVID-19 was sourced from the United States, Italy and Spain. T cells, B-cell-depleted T cells, or PBMCs provided the cDNA or gDNA that served as material.

Original processing notes: Reference gene primer amplification gave nucleated cell count estimates. Profiled with immunoSEQ multiplex PCR; TCRdb holds only in-frame clones, not every one. The DNA gave D and trimming, while V, J and clone size come from that table. The table has 400,000 or so clones, around nine tenths seen once. There are a few counts of this clone. CDR3 length: 16 residues. The J segment lost 4 bases and the V segment lost 5 bases, leaving 10 bases of the junction unmatched. Germline V gene data show CDR1 as SEHNR and CDR2 as FQNEAQ (reference sequence). The chain is built from TRBV7-9 and TRBJ2-1; 8 bases line up with TRBD1. The sequence derives from a human donor in a cohort sampled during active COVID-19. The sample comprised peripheral blood. The CDR3: CASSKDRVNLYNEQFF. CDR3 sequence (DNA): TGTGCCAGCAGCAAGGACAGGGTAAACTTATACAATGAGCAGTTCTTC. Variable domain in full (rest from reference TRBV7-9 and TRBJ2-1): DTGVSQNPRHKITKRGQNVTFRCDPISEHNRLYWYRQTLGQGPEFLTYFQNEAQLEKSRLLSDRFSAERPKGSFSTLEIQRTEQGDSAMYLCASSKDRVNLYNEQFFGPGTRLTVL.